This T cell receptor beta chain was obtained from a study of blood T cell repertoires in COVID-19. Turning to the study itself: Samples taken during acute and convalescent COVID-19 were collected in the United States, Italy and Spain. PBMCs, B-cell-depleted T cells, or T cells were the source of the cDNA or gDNA that made up the material.

The ends were cut back, 10 bases at V and 2 bases at J, with 21 bases in the middle. This CDR3 is built from 15 residues. Germline CDR1 and CDR2: LNHDA and SQIVND (reference sequence). Authors' methods: The authors estimated nucleated cell counts from reference gene primer amplification. Profiling relied on immunoSEQ multiplex PCR, and the TCRdb table lists in-frame clones only, not all of them. V and J calls and clone size come straight from that table; D and trimming were deduced from the DNA. This sample has roughly 220,000 clones; around four fifths occur once, and the top ten carry just under 20%.

The chain uses TRBV19 and TRBJ2-7; D possibly corresponds to TRBD2 (6 bases). Sequenced input: peripheral blood. The sequence derives from a man aged 25-45 years with active or convalescent COVID-19. CDR3: CATLGPRGGPYEQYF. Here the CDR3 DNA reads TGTGCCACACTTGGGCCCCGGGGAGGTCCCTACGAGCAGTACTTC.